This is a list of T cell receptor beta chains from one sample in a study of tumor-infiltrating lymphocytes in localized non-small cell lung cancer. Only in-frame clones appear in the TCRdb table, and some are missing; sequencing was by immunoSEQ multiplex PCR. Of 9,500 to 10,000 clones in the sample, roughly 71% are singletons; the top ten hold about a fifth. Sequenced input: lung tumor tissue. These receptors all stem from a human donor with non-small cell lung cancer. Each CDR3 is given with its conserved first and last residue. Fields, in order: D gene, clone size, J gene, V gene, CDR3 protein, CDR3 DNA. D genes are given only for firm matches. Expanded clones are given a class, and other clones once, few, many or no size at all.

TRBD1 - TRBJ1-2 TRBV5-6 CASIAGTGAYGYTF TGTGCCAGCATCGCCGGGACAGGGGCCTATGGCTACACCTTC
- - TRBJ1-6 TRBV7-3 CASSLGPDNPLHF TGTGCCAGCAGCTTAGGTCCCGACAATCCCCTCCACTTT
- few TRBJ2-7 TRBV2 CASRGDDGASEQYF TGTGCCAGCAGGGGAGATGATGGGGCAAGTGAGCAGTACTTC
TRBD1 - TRBJ1-1 TRBV6-1 CASIRGTGGLTEAFF TGTGCCAGCATAAGGGGGACAGGGGGCCTCACTGAAGCTTTCTTT
- once TRBJ1-3 TRBV4-2 CASGSSGNTIYF TGTGCCAGCGGGAGCTCTGGAAACACCATATATTTT
- - TRBJ2-7 TRBV18 CASSPSRSSYEQYF TGTGCCAGCTCACCATCGCGGAGCTCCTACGAGCAGTACTTC
- - TRBJ1-1 TRBV28 CASRDPGVEAFF TGTGCCAGCAGGGACCCAGGGGTTGAAGCTTTCTTT
TRBD1 - TRBJ2-2 TRBV14 CASSPPPGQGYTGELFF TGTGCCAGCAGCCCTCCACCGGGACAGGGCTACACCGGGGAGCTGTTTTTT
TRBD2 - TRBJ2-1 TRBV7-2 CASSFTSGGLYNEQFF TGTGCCAGCAGCTTTACTAGCGGGGGGTTATACAATGAGCAGTTCTTC
TRBD1 - TRBJ2-5 TRBV5-6 CASRLGTGETQYF TGTGCCAGCAGGTTGGGGACAGGGGAGACCCAGTACTTC
- - TRBJ1-2 TRBV11-1 CASSGIRAGDYGYTF TGTGCCAGCAGCGGGATCAGGGCGGGTGACTATGGCTACACCTTC
- - TRBJ2-7 TRBV20-1 CSASGGNEQYF TGCAGTGCTAGCGGGGGCAACGAGCAGTACTTC
- - TRBJ1-2 TRBV10-2 CASSESTGHYGYTF TGCGCCAGCAGTGAGTCCACAGGGCACTATGGCTACACCTTC
- - TRBJ2-6 TRBV5-1 CAISLQWSSGANVLTF TGCGCCATCAGCTTACAGTGGAGCTCTGGGGCCAACGTCCTGACTTTC
- - TRBJ1-1 TRBV30 CAWSRWGTEAFF TGTGCCTGGAGTCGGTGGGGCACTGAAGCTTTCTTT
- - TRBJ2-3 TRBV5-1 CASSLSGAGVDTQYF TGCGCCAGCAGCTTATCGGGGGCCGGTGTAGATACGCAGTATTTT
- few TRBJ1-3 TRBV11-1 CASSLVGGGGNTIYF TGTGCCAGCAGCTTAGTCGGGGGCGGCGGAAACACCATATATTTT
TRBD2 - TRBJ2-5 TRBV25-1 CATGGLAEWETQYF TGTGCCACCGGGGGACTAGCGGAATGGGAGACCCAGTACTTC
TRBD2 once TRBJ2-2 TRBV7-2 CASSLVAGGPIGELFF TGTGCCAGCAGCTTAGTAGCGGGGGGGCCTATCGGGGAGCTGTTTTTT
- - TRBJ2-7 TRBV6-1 CASGRDEQYF TGTGCCAGCGGACGCGACGAGCAGTACTTC
- - TRBJ1-1 TRBV10-2 CASSEITEAFF TGCGCCAGCAGTGAGATCACTGAAGCTTTCTTT
- - TRBJ1-1 TRBV6-1 CASSEGLWLNTEAFF TGTGCCAGCAGTGAGGGCCTATGGTTGAACACTGAAGCTTTCTTT
- once TRBJ1-6 TRBV7-9 CASSLDVNNSPLHF TGTGCCAGCAGCTTAGATGTGAATAATTCACCCCTCCACTTT
- few TRBJ1-6 TRBV5-5 CASSLGQGSYNSPLHF TGTGCCAGCAGCTTGGGGCAGGGTTCCTATAATTCACCCCTCCACTTT
- - TRBJ2-7 TRBV6-1 CASSDGMYEQYF TGTGCCAGCAGTGACGGGATGTACGAGCAGTACTTC
- once TRBJ1-5 TRBV6-6 CASITDYSNQPQHF TGTGCCAGCATTACAGACTATAGCAATCAGCCCCAGCATTTT
- few TRBJ1-5 TRBV19 CASSPPNRGGNNQPQHF TGTGCCAGTAGTCCCCCCAACCGAGGAGGGAACAATCAGCCCCAGCATTTT
TRBD2 few TRBJ2-5 TRBV6-5 CASSWTGGQETQYF TGTGCCAGCAGTTGGACGGGGGGCCAAGAGACCCAGTACTTC
TRBD2 - TRBJ2-7 TRBV7-8 CASTAGTRTEQYF TGTGCCAGCACCGCCGGGACTAGGACCGAGCAGTACTTC
- medium-sized TRBJ1-6 TRBV25-1 CASSYRRGTLHF TGTGCCAGCAGCTACAGGCGGGGCACCCTCCACTTT
- - TRBJ1-6 TRBV7-2 CASTLMGDSPLHF TGTGCCAGCACCCTAATGGGGGATTCACCCCTCCACTTT
TRBD2 - TRBJ2-5 TRBV18 CASSQLTAAGGNQETQYF TGTGCCAGCTCACAACTAACTGCGGCGGGGGGGAATCAAGAGACCCAGTACTTC
TRBD1 - TRBJ2-2 TRBV7-6 CASSLGWTGAGELFF TGTGCCAGCAGCTTAGGTTGGACAGGGGCCGGGGAGCTGTTTTTT
- few TRBJ1-6 TRBV6-5 CASSTQSLGAQPLHF TGTGCCAGCAGTACACAGAGCTTAGGGGCCCAACCCCTCCACTTT
TRBD2 few TRBJ2-3 TRBV7-2 CASSLVGSGGAIADTQYF TGTGCCAGCAGCTTAGTGGGGAGCGGGGGGGCCATAGCAGATACGCAGTATTTT
- once TRBJ1-2 TRBV18 CASSAKGQPPNYGYTF TGTGCCAGCTCAGCAAAAGGACAGCCTCCTAACTATGGCTACACCTTC
TRBD2 - TRBJ2-7 TRBV7-9 CASSLGGGSGEQYF TGTGCCAGCAGCTTAGGGGGGGGTTCTGGCGAGCAGTACTTC
TRBD1 - TRBJ2-1 TRBV2 CASVRTGNEQFF TGTGCCAGCGTCCGGACAGGGAATGAGCAGTTCTTC
TRBD1 few TRBJ1-5 TRBV6-1 CASSEGQGHGNQPQHF TGTGCCAGCAGTGAAGGACAGGGACATGGCAATCAGCCCCAGCATTTT
- - TRBJ1-2 TRBV2 CASSGRPGDGYTF TGTGCCAGCAGTGGTCGTCCGGGAGATGGCTACACCTTC
- - TRBJ1-1 TRBV18 CASSPQGGRRTEAFF TGTGCCAGCTCACCACAAGGGGGAAGAAGGACTGAAGCTTTCTTT